These 30 T cell receptor beta chains share one sample of origin, sequenced in a study of cytomegalovirus exposure and HLA in healthy donors. The PCR was carried out with 60 Vbeta primers and 13 Jbeta primers. Assay used: immunoSEQ multiplex PCR; TCRdb lists only in-frame clones, some missing. The sample includes about 92,000 clones, 69% of them seen just once. Sequencing was performed on PBMCs. These receptor sequences come from a man aged 45-65 years in good health and CMV-seronegative.

The V call is TRBV4-2, the J call TRBJ2-5, with 14 bases identical to TRBD2. The CDR3 sequence is 16 residues long. The V gene end was trimmed by 4 bases and the J gene end by 0 bases; junction bases not matched to a gene: 1. The germline V gene encodes CDR1 LGHNA and CDR2 YNFKEQ. The CDR3 loop reads CASSPTSGRDQETQYF. The CDR3 DNA reads TGTGCCAGCAGCCCGACTAGCGGGAGGGACCAAGAGACCCAGTACTTC.

The chain links TRBV6-5 to TRBJ1-5; 7 bases agree with TRBD1. V lost 5 bases to trimming and J lost 5 bases; unmatched junction nucleotides: 6. Germline values: CDR1 MNHEY, CDR2 SVGAGI. The CDR3 has 14 residues. Here the CDR3 reads CASSRSGQDQPQHF. For the CDR3, the DNA is TGTGCCAGCAGTCGCTCCGGACAGGATCAGCCCCAGCATTTT.

The rearrangement joins TRBV19 to TRBJ2-3, with a weak D call TRBD1 (7 bases). The V end lost 5 bases, the J end lost 3 bases, and 15 bases lay between the germline ends. CDR1 and CDR2 from the germline V gene are LNHDA and SQIVND (reference sequence). CDR3 length: 15 amino acids. CDR3 in amino acids: CASSGGTALTDTQYF. As DNA, the CDR3 is TGTGCCAGTAGTGGGGGGACAGCCCTAACAGATACGCAGTATTTT.

V is TRBV4-1 and J is TRBJ1-2, with D maybe TRBD1 (5 bases). The CDR3 extends over 18 amino acids. With 0 bases removed from V and 4 bases from J, the gap between germline ends came to 21 bases. Germline CDR1 MGHRA, CDR2 YSYEKL. This chain's CDR3 is CASSQDLSGQGEVYGYTF. In nucleotides, the CDR3 is TGCGCCAGCAGCCAAGATTTATCTGGGCAGGGCGAGGTCTATGGCTACACCTTC.

The chain carries TRBV2 and TRBJ1-2; possible D gene TRBD1, 5 bases. This CDR3 is built from 15 residues. The germline CDR1 and CDR2 sequences are SNHLY and FYNNEI. Trimming pared 7 bases from V and 6 bases from J, leaving 21 bases between. CDR3 region: CASKPQGGSDHGYTF. The CDR3 DNA follows: TGTGCCAGCAAGCCCCAGGGAGGGAGTGATCATGGCTACACCTTC.

V and J are TRBV11-3 and TRBJ2-5; D unresolved. The CDR3 is 15 residues long. V shed 1 base and J shed 4 bases, with 13 bases lying between them. The germline gives CDR1 SGHNT, CDR2 YENEEA. The CDR3 DNA reads as TGTGCCAGCAGCTTAGGACGGGTATCAAGAGAGACCCAGTACTTC. The encoded protein is CASSLGRVSRETQYF.

This chain links TRBV2 with TRBJ2-2, with 9 positions matching TRBD1. CDR1 SNHLY and CDR2 FYNNEI come from the germline V gene. The CDR3 is 13 amino acids. J was trimmed by 3 bases and V by 10 bases; bases with no gene match: 3. As DNA, the CDR3 is TGTGCCACCTGGACAGGGGACACCGGGGAGCTGTTTTTT. Its protein is CATWTGDTGELFF. Filled out from reference TRBV2 and TRBJ2-2, the complete variable domain reads EPEVTQTPSHQVTQMGQEVILRCVPISNHLYFYWYRQILGQKVEFLVSFYNNEISEKSEIFDDQFSVERPDGSNFTLKIRSTKLEDSAMYFCATWTGDTGELFFGEGSRLTVL.

This chain links TRBV6-6 with TRBJ1-5; a possible D gene is TRBD1 (5 bases). Deletions cut 0 bases from V and 1 base from J, with 7 bases between. Germline V gives CDR1 MNHNY, CDR2 SVGAGI (reference sequence). The CDR3 covers 15 residues. In DNA, the CDR3 is TGTGCCAGCAGTTACTCCCAGGGCAGCAATCAGCCCCAGCATTTT. Translating it yields CASSYSQGSNQPQHF.

The chain uses TRBV7-2 and TRBJ1-1; a weak D match, TRBD1 (5 bases). CDR3 size: 15 residues. Per the germline V gene, CDR1 is SGHTA and CDR2 is FQGNSA. Trimming stripped 5 bases from V and 4 bases from J, with 17 bases between. CDR3: CASSGPPGPSTEAFF. The CDR3, as DNA: TGTGCCAGCAGCGGACCTCCAGGGCCAAGCACTGAAGCTTTCTTT.

The rearrangement links TRBV7-2 to TRBJ2-1; D gene ambiguous. Germline assignment: CDR1 SGHTA and CDR2 FQGNSA. The CDR3 contains 17 residues. Trimming took 5 bases from V and 1 from J, leaving 18 bases between them. DNA for the CDR3: TGTGCCAGCAGCCCCGAAGGCAAGACTTTTTCCTACAATGAGCAGTTCTTC. Translation gives CASSPEGKTFSYNEQFF.

V and J are TRBV6-5 and TRBJ1-2, with D possibly TRBD1 on 6 matching bases. V was trimmed by 0 bases and J by 7 bases, leaving 15 bases between them. The CDR3 is made up of 15 amino acids. Per the germline V gene, CDR1 is MNHEY and CDR2 is SVGAGI. CDR3 protein: CASSYSNRGASGYTF. The CDR3 DNA follows: TGTGCCAGCAGTTACTCGAATCGGGGGGCAAGTGGCTACACCTTC.

V usage is TRBV7-3 and J usage is TRBJ2-3, with 7 positions matching TRBD2. Germline CDR1 and CDR2: SGHTA and FQGTGA. This CDR3 is built from 16 residues. Unmatched junction bases numbered 12, after V lost 5 bases and J lost 4 bases. DNA of the CDR3: TGTGCCAGCAGCCGGCAGGGTAGCGGGTTGTCAGATACGCAGTATTTT. Its translation is CASSRQGSGLSDTQYF.

This clone has ten or more counts. At the DNA level, this CDR3 is encoded by other sequences in the same sample as well. The V gene is TRBV2, the J gene TRBJ1-1; TRBD1 matches at 8 bases. J lost 5 bases, V lost 8 bases, and 7 bases had no gene match. Germline V gene data show CDR1 as SNHLY and CDR2 as FYNNEI. CDR3 length: 13 amino acids. In DNA, the CDR3 is TGTGCCAGCTCCCAGGGGGCGGGAACTGAAGCTTTCTTT. Translated, it gives CASSQGAGTEAFF.

This chain connects TRBV4-3 to TRBJ2-5; 9 bases match TRBD1. Germline CDR1 is LGHNA and CDR2 is YSLEER. The ends lost 2 bases at V and 5 bases at J; junction bases unmatched: 12. CDR3 size: 17 residues. CDR3 protein: CASSQPATGGLGETQYF. Written as DNA, the CDR3 is TGCGCCAGCAGCCAACCAGCGACAGGGGGTCTGGGGGAGACCCAGTACTTC.

The chain couples TRBV6-5 to TRBJ1-2; 7 positions agree with TRBD1. From germline, CDR1 is MNHEY and CDR2 SVGAGI. V shed 5 bases and J 9 bases; nucleotides not matched to a gene: 15. This CDR3 spans 15 amino acids. DNA for the CDR3: TGTGCCAGCAGTCAACCCGGGGGACAGACGGGTAGCTACACCTTC. Translated, it gives CASSQPGGQTGSYTF.

The CDR3 region is CASSQPAGEQYF. CDR3 nucleotides: TGTGCCAGCAGTCAGCCGGCGGGTGAGCAGTACTTC. The rearrangement joins TRBV6-5 to TRBJ2-7; D may be TRBD2 (5 bases). This CDR3 contains 12 residues. CDR1 MNHEY and CDR2 SVGAGI come from the germline V gene. Trimming shortened V by 5 bases and J by 7 bases, and 12 bases separated the two germline ends.

The CDR3: CASSLDSGYTTDTQYF. In DNA, the CDR3 is TGCGCCAGCAGCTTGGATAGCGGGTATACCACAGATACGCAGTATTTT. V is TRBV5-1 and J is TRBJ2-3; TRBD2 matches 7 bases. The germline V gene has CDR1 SGHRS and CDR2 YFSETQ. The V gene end was trimmed by 0 bases and the J gene end by 2 bases; junction bases not matched to a gene: 6. The CDR3 has 16 residues.

V and J are TRBV21-1 and TRBJ1-3; TRBD1, as called in the table, went unchecked against the DNA. TRBV21-1 is marked as a pseudogene. This CDR3 has 16 residues. CDR3 region: CASSKEGDNVGNTIYF. Written as DNA, the CDR3 is TGTGCCAGCAGCAAAGAGGGGGACAATGTTGGAAACACCATATATTTT.

This sequence joins TRBV5-4 and TRBJ1-1, with D possibly TRBD1 on 6 matching bases. Trimming stripped 0 bases from V and 3 bases from J, with 12 bases between. The CDR3 is 15 residues long. Looked up from germline, CDR1 is SGHNT and CDR2 is YYREEE (reference sequence). The CDR3 DNA follows: TGTGCCAGCAGCTTGGGAGGGGGTCGGGACACTGAAGCTTTCTTT. The encoded protein is CASSLGGGRDTEAFF.

V and J are TRBV4-3 and TRBJ2-7; maybe TRBD2 (6 bases). Trimming left V 4 bases short and J 5 bases short, with 18 bases between. The CDR3 has 15 amino acids. Germline loops: CDR1 LGHNA, CDR2 YSLEER. CDR3 loop: CASSRTGLAKDEQYV. The CDR3 nucleotides are TGCGCCAGCAGCCGAACGGGCCTAGCGAAAGACGAGCAGTACGTC.

V is TRBV4-2 and J is TRBJ1-5, with 12 bases matching TRBD1. The CDR3 runs to 16 residues. Trimming cost V 5 bases and J 3 bases; bases outside gene matches: 5. Germline assignment: CDR1 LGHNA and CDR2 YNFKEQ. The CDR3 nucleotides read TGTGCCAGCAGCAGGGGACAGGGGGCCTACAATCAGCCCCAGCATTTT. This sequence encodes CASSRGQGAYNQPQHF.

The chain is built from TRBV4-1 and TRBJ2-7; D perhaps matches TRBD2 (6 bases). Deletions cut 0 bases from V and 0 bases from J, with 9 bases between. The germline CDR1 and CDR2 sequences are MGHRA and YSYEKL. The CDR3 loop spans 15 amino acids. CDR3 sequence (DNA): TGCGCCAGCAGCCAAGAAAAGGGAGGCTCCTACGAGCAGTACGTC. Encoded protein: CASSQEKGGSYEQYV.

For the CDR3, the DNA is TGTGCCAGCCTAGGGACAGGGGCTATGAATGGCTACACCTTC. It yields the protein CASLGTGAMNGYTF. The chain couples TRBV7-9 to TRBJ1-2; 10 bases match TRBD1. Germline CDR1 reads SEHNR; CDR2 reads FQNEAQ (reference sequence). This CDR3 region has 14 residues. V gave up 8 bases and J gave up 6 bases; unmatched junction bases: 9.

Written as DNA, the CDR3 is TGTGCCAGCAGGCTAGCGGGGGGGAACCAAGAGACCCAGTACTTC. This codes for CASRLAGGNQETQYF. V gene TRBV6-5 combines with J gene TRBJ2-5, with 12 positions matching TRBD2. Germline V gene sequence: CDR1 MNHEY, CDR2 SVGAGI. The length of the CDR3 is 15 residues. The trim removed 6 bases at V and 0 bases at J, leaving 2 bases unmatched.

The chain carries TRBV13 and TRBJ2-5; D may be TRBD2 (6 bases). Germline CDR1 PRHDT, CDR2 FYEKMQ (reference sequence). This CDR3 comprises 15 residues. V lost 1 base and J lost 3, with 12 bases in between. DNA of the CDR3: TGTGCCAGCAGCTTAGCGGGGGTTGGGGAAGAGACCCAGTACTTC. Its protein product is CASSLAGVGEETQYF.

The chain joins TRBV13 to TRBJ2-7, with 8 bases identical to TRBD1. Germline CDR1 reads PRHDT; CDR2 reads FYEKMQ (reference sequence). The CDR3 has 15 residues. J gave up 3 bases and V 6 bases, and 10 bases lay outside the gene matches. The CDR3 DNA sequence: TGTGCCAGCAGTAGTGCAGGACAGGGAATCTACGAGCAGTACTTC. Translating it yields CASSSAGQGIYEQYF.

V gene TRBV11-3 combines with J gene TRBJ1-1, with 10 nucleotides matching TRBD1. The germline V gene has CDR1 SGHNT and CDR2 YENEEA. This CDR3 has 17 residues. Trimming cost V 2 bases and J 3 bases; bases outside gene matches: 9. The CDR3 nucleotides are TGTGCCAGCAGCTTATGGGGGACAGGGGTCGGGGACACTGAAGCTTTCTTT. Translated: CASSLWGTGVGDTEAFF.

Comments on this clone: At one boundary the junction diverges from the germline segment, which might be a read error. The CDR3 DNA sequence: TGCGCCAGCAGTCCTATACAGGGGGTAGACTTC. Amino acid sequence: CASSPIQGVDF. The chain uses TRBV10-1 and TRBJ2-7, with TRBD1 identical over 8 bases. This CDR3 comprises 11 residues. The germline gives CDR1 WNHNN, CDR2 SYGVQD (reference sequence).

The chain's CDR3 is CASSFQGQQYV. In DNA, the CDR3 is TGTGCCAGCAGCTTTCAGGGACAGCAGTACGTC. V gene TRBV5-6 combines with J gene TRBJ2-7; either TRBD1 or TRBD2 may fit D (5 bases each). The CDR3 consists of 11 residues. Germline CDR1 reads SGHDT; CDR2 reads YYEEEE. V lost 2 bases, J lost 8 bases, and 8 bases lay in between.

This chain joins TRBV30 and TRBJ1-1, with a weak D call TRBD1 (5 bases). Trimming took 3 bases from V and 4 from J, leaving 24 bases between them. From germline, CDR1 is GTSNPN and CDR2 SVGIG (reference sequence). CDR3 size: 17 residues. CDR3 region: CAWRFSLGGRWVTEAFF. CDR3 bases: TGTGCCTGGAGGTTCTCCCTGGGGGGGAGATGGGTCACTGAAGCTTTCTTT.